These 32 T cell receptor beta chains came from one sample sequenced in a study of cytomegalovirus exposure and HLA in healthy donors. Produced via immunoSEQ multiplex PCR; TCRdb's table is partial and in-frame only. This sample has about 160,000 clones, with about four fifths found just once. The sequenced sample consisted of PBMCs. The receptors derive from a man aged 25-40 years in good health and CMV-seropositive.

The CDR3 is CASRAGQVTKLFF. CDR3 bases: TGTGCCAGCAGGGCGGGGCAGGTCACTAAACTGTTTTTT. The chain links TRBV2 to TRBJ1-4, with D possibly TRBD1 on 5 matching bases. Germline CDR1 is SNHLY and CDR2 is FYNNEI. The CDR3 length is 13 residues. The ends were cut back, 6 bases at V and 11 bases at J, with 16 bases in the middle.

The V call is TRBV7-2, the J call TRBJ1-4; D remains unclear. V was trimmed by 5 bases and J by 8 bases, leaving 15 bases between them. Germline CDR1 SGHTA, CDR2 FQGNSA. The CDR3 has 14 amino acids. CDR3 sequence (DNA): TGTGCCAGCAGCATCCGGGGAATGGGGGAAAAACTGTTTTTT. Its translation: CASSIRGMGEKLFF.

This rearrangement joins TRBV6-5 to TRBJ2-3, with 14 nucleotides matching TRBD2. The germline V gene has CDR1 MNHEY and CDR2 SVGAGI. CDR3 length equals 16 residues. With V trimmed by 2 bases and J by 6 bases, 4 bases remained unmatched. The chain's CDR3 is CASSYGLAGGVDTQYF. CDR3 DNA sequence: TGTGCCAGCAGTTACGGACTAGCGGGGGGAGTGGATACGCAGTATTTT.

A single count supports this clone. The chain links TRBV5-4 to TRBJ2-2; possible D gene TRBD2, 6 bases. Deletions cut 0 bases from V and 7 bases from J, with 22 bases between. In germline, CDR1 is SGHNT, CDR2 YYREEE (reference sequence). The length of the CDR3 is 18 residues. The CDR3 is CASSLVLAPRDENGELFF. The CDR3 bases are TGTGCCAGCAGCTTGGTTCTAGCGCCCCGGGATGAGAACGGGGAGCTGTTTTTT. Supplemented by reference TRBV5-4 and TRBJ2-2, the full variable domain reads ETGVTQSPTHLIKTRGQQVTLRCSSQSGHNTVSWYQQALGQGPQFIFQYYREEENGRGNFPPRFSGLQFPNYSSELNVNALELDDSALYLCASSLVLAPRDENGELFFGEGSRLTVL.

This chain links TRBV7-9 with TRBJ1-3, with 8 bases that match TRBD1. V was pared by 5 bases and J by 8 bases, with 5 bases of the junction left unmatched. The germline V gene has CDR1 SEHNR and CDR2 FQNEAQ (reference sequence). There are 13 residues in the CDR3. DNA for the CDR3: TGTGCCAGCAGCCGTACAGGGGGGGACACCATATATTTT. This encodes CASSRTGGDTIYF.

This sequence joins TRBV2 and TRBJ2-5, with 9 bases lining up with TRBD2. J gave up 7 bases and V 8 bases, and 11 bases lay outside the gene matches. From germline, CDR1 is SNHLY and CDR2 FYNNEI. There are 14 residues in the CDR3. CDR3 coding DNA: TGTGCCAGCGGACTTGCGGGGGGGGTTGGGACCCAGTACTTC. Protein product: CASGLAGGVGTQYF.

V usage is TRBV7-2 and J usage is TRBJ2-3; the match to TRBD1 covers 7 bases. Germline loops: CDR1 SGHTA, CDR2 FQGNSA. This CDR3 has 15 residues. V lost 5 bases, J lost 3 bases, and 8 bases stayed unmatched. CDR3 DNA: TGTGCCAGCAGCCTCCGACAGGGAAAGACAGATACGCAGTATTTT. Translation gives CASSLRQGKTDTQYF.

The genes are TRBV7-3 and TRBJ2-1; a weak D match, TRBD2 (6 bases). There are 16 residues in the CDR3. V lost 1 base to trimming and J lost 4 bases, with 14 bases between them. The germline V gene encodes CDR1 SGHTA and CDR2 FQGTGA. The chain's CDR3 is CASSLNSAGGYNEQFF. The CDR3 coding sequence is TGTGCCAGCAGCTTAAACTCAGCGGGTGGATACAATGAGCAGTTCTTC.

This clone was counted a few times. V usage is TRBV2 and J usage is TRBJ2-7, with D perhaps matching TRBD2 (7 bases). V was pared by 10 bases and J by 0 bases, with 25 bases between. Germline V CDR1 and CDR2: SNHLY, FYNNEI. The CDR3 length is 17 residues. The CDR3 DNA is TGTGCCACCGTTAGGGGGGGAGAGGCTCTAAGCTCCTACGAGCAGTACTTC. Translating it yields CATVRGGEALSSYEQYF.

V gene TRBV9 combines with J gene TRBJ1-2; D gene unclear. Germline V gives CDR1 SGDLS, CDR2 YYNGEE. V lost 2 bases to trimming and J lost 4 bases, with 12 bases between them. The CDR3 runs to 14 residues. CDR3 nucleotide sequence: TGTGCCAGCAGCGTCGGGATTCAACCCTATGGCTACACCTTC. It encodes CASSVGIQPYGYTF.

The V and J genes are TRBV25-1 and TRBJ1-2, with D perhaps TRBD1 (5 bases). Trimming removed 7 bases at V and 3 bases at J, with 12 bases between. CDR1 is MGHDK and CDR2 is SYGVNS in the germline V gene. The CDR3 is 13 residues long. The CDR3 protein is CASKEPGDYGYTF. The CDR3 coding sequence is TGTGCCAGCAAGGAACCGGGGGACTATGGCTACACCTTC.

J is TRBJ2-7 and V is TRBV7-9; D may be TRBD1 (6 bases). The germline V gene encodes CDR1 SEHNR and CDR2 FQNEAQ (reference sequence). CDR3 length equals 15 residues. Trimming took 8 bases from V and 4 from J, leaving 21 bases between them. The CDR3 coding sequence is TGTGCCAGCGACCCGATCCAGGGACAAACATACGAGCAGTACTTC. Its protein product is CASDPIQGQTYEQYF.

This clone occurred once. The chain couples TRBV6-9 to TRBJ2-5; 9 bases map to TRBD1. V trimming: 8 bases; J trimming: 3 bases; junction bases outside the gene matches: 10. The CDR3 has 15 amino acids. Germline V CDR1 and CDR2: MNHGY, SVAAGI. CDR3 residues: CASRLDRGREETQYF. CDR3 coding DNA: TGTGCCAGCCGATTGGACAGGGGCCGAGAAGAGACCCAGTACTTC.

This clone appeared once. This sequence joins TRBV11-2 and TRBJ1-6; possible D gene TRBD1, 6 bases. CDR3 length equals 15 residues. Per germline, CDR1 SGHAT and CDR2 FQNNGV. V was shortened by 4 bases and J by 2 bases, with 9 bases between the two germline ends. Here the CDR3 DNA reads TGTGCCAGCAGCTCTGACAGGCCCTATAATTCACCCCTCCACTTT. It codes for CASSSDRPYNSPLHF.

The V and J genes are TRBV7-3 and TRBJ2-7; 9 nucleotides match TRBD1. V was pared by 4 bases and J by 7 bases, with 14 bases of the junction left unmatched. This CDR3 is built from 16 residues. From germline, CDR1 is SGHTA and CDR2 FQGTGA. As DNA, the CDR3 is TGTGCCAGCAGCTCAGGGGGGACAGGGTTGCTCTTGGAGCAGTACTTC. Translating gives CASSSGGTGLLLEQYF.

The CDR3 coding sequence is TGTGCCAGTAGAGGGGGGGAAGGGCAGCCCCAGCATTTT. Translation gives CASRGGEGQPQHF. The chain recombines TRBV19 with TRBJ1-5; a weak D match, TRBD1 (6 bases). Trimming removed 6 bases from V and 7 bases from J, with 13 bases in between. The germline CDR1 and CDR2 sequences are LNHDA and SQIVND (reference sequence). CDR3 length: 13 residues. The full variable domain, rest sourced from reference TRBV19 and TRBJ1-5, is DGGITQSPKYLFRKEGQNVTLSCEQNLNHDAMYWYRQDPGQGLRLIYYSQIVNDFQKGDIAEGYSVSREKKESFPLTVTSAQKNPTAFYLCASRGGEGQPQHFGDGTRLSIL.

This sequence joins TRBV15 and TRBJ2-7, with D possibly being TRBD1 (6 bases). Germline V CDR1 and CDR2: LNHNV, YYDKDF (reference sequence). This CDR3 has 16 residues. V was trimmed by 0 bases and J by 4 bases, leaving 16 bases between them. CDR3 nucleotides: TGTGCCACCAGCAGAGATCCCACCGTAGGGGGATACGAGCAGTACTTC. Encoded protein: CATSRDPTVGGYEQYF.

The CDR3, as DNA: TGTGCCAGCATGGACAGGGGACAAGAGCAGTACTTC. Amino acid sequence: CASMDRGQEQYF. The chain uses TRBV28 and TRBJ2-7; 9 bases map to TRBD1. Germline loops: CDR1 MDHEN, CDR2 SYDVKM. The length of the CDR3 is 12 residues. The V segment lost 7 bases and the J segment 7 bases; nucleotides outside the gene matches: 5.

The chain joins TRBV28 to TRBJ1-1; D unresolved. CDR3 length equals 13 residues. V shed 4 bases and J shed 2 bases, with 8 bases lying between them. CDR1 is MDHEN, CDR2 SYDVKM, per germline. CDR3 residues: CASSWGGNTEAFF. CDR3 nucleotide sequence: TGTGCCAGCAGTTGGGGAGGTAACACTGAAGCTTTCTTT.

V and J are TRBV5-1 and TRBJ2-3; 8 positions match TRBD2. V lost 4 bases and J lost 0; bases outside the gene matches: 4. From germline, CDR1 is SGHRS and CDR2 YFSETQ. CDR3 length equals 15 residues. The CDR3 DNA sequence: TGCGCCAGCAGCCCCGGGGGGGCTAGCACAGATACGCAGTATTTT. It specifies CASSPGGASTDTQYF.

This chain uses TRBV2 with TRBJ2-1, with 9 bases aligning to TRBD2. The CDR3 contains 14 residues. Germline CDR1 SNHLY, CDR2 FYNNEI. Trimming at V came to 2 bases and at J to 9 bases, leaving 5 bases not matched to a gene. CDR3 bases: TGTGCCAGCAGTGAAAGTAGCGGGAGCGCTGAGCAGTTCTTC. Translating gives CASSESSGSAEQFF.

The V gene is TRBV7-2, the J gene TRBJ2-5; D unresolved. CDR3 length: 13 residues. Trimming cost V 7 bases and J 1 base, with 10 bases left between them. CDR1 SGHTA and CDR2 FQGNSA come from the germline V gene. The CDR3 region has the DNA TGTGCCAGCACCCCCCCGGTCCAAGAGACCCAGTACTTC. Protein sequence: CASTPPVQETQYF.

This clone was seen only once. This rearrangement joins TRBV30 to TRBJ1-3, with TRBD1 as a possible D gene (5 bases). V gave up 4 bases and J gave up 1 base, with 11 bases separating them. This CDR3 contains 14 residues. From germline, CDR1 is GTSNPN and CDR2 SVGIG (reference sequence). The CDR3 reads CAWTLGGSGNTIYF. Here the CDR3 DNA reads TGTGCCTGGACTCTCGGGGGGTCTGGAAACACCATATATTTT.

This clone was observed once. The chain carries TRBV23-1 and TRBJ1-2, with 7 bases aligning to TRBD1. TRBV23-1 is recorded as an ORF, its role being uncertain. This CDR3 is 14 amino acids long. With V trimmed by 3 bases and J by 3 bases, 4 bases remained unmatched. CDR3 sequence: CASSQRQGYYGYTF. The CDR3 DNA reads TGCGCCAGCAGTCAGAGACAGGGATACTATGGCTACACCTTC.

This sequence joins TRBV4-3 and TRBJ1-2, with 10 positions matching TRBD1. The germline CDR1 and CDR2 sequences are LGHNA and YSLEER. The CDR3 totals 14 residues. The V segment lost 1 base and the J segment 7 bases; nucleotides outside the gene matches: 3. The CDR3 nucleotides read TGCGCCAGCAGCCAAGGACAGGGGGCTGGTGGCTACACCTTC. Protein product: CASSQGQGAGGYTF.

DNA for the CDR3: TGTGCCAGCAGAGCCCTAGCGGGAAGGACGGATACGCAGTATTTT. It codes for CASRALAGRTDTQYF. This chain joins TRBV7-8 and TRBJ2-3; 9 bases fit TRBD2. V gave up 6 bases and J gave up 6 bases; unmatched junction bases: 10. The germline V gene has CDR1 SGHVS and CDR2 FQNEAQ. The CDR3 spans 15 residues. The full variable domain, with the rest looked up from reference TRBV7-8 and TRBJ2-3, is GAGVSQSPRYKVAKRGQDVALRCDPISGHVSLFWYQQALGQGPEFLTYFQNEAQLDKSGLPSDRFFAERPEGSVSTLKIQRTQQEDSAVYLCASRALAGRTDTQYFGPGTRLTVL.

This clone occurred many times. CDR3 in amino acids: CASSPRAGGEKLFF. CDR3 nucleotides: TGTGCCAGCAGCCCCCGGGCAGGGGGGGAAAAACTGTTTTTT. The genes are TRBV9 and TRBJ1-4; 7 nucleotides align to TRBD1. The V segment lost 4 bases and the J segment 8 bases; nucleotides outside the gene matches: 8. Germline loops: CDR1 SGDLS, CDR2 YYNGEE. CDR3 length equals 14 residues. Based on the CDR3 plus reference TRBV9 and TRBJ1-4, the full variable domain is DSGVTQTPKHLITATGQRVTLRCSPRSGDLSVYWYQQSLDQGLQFLIQYYNGEERAKGNILERFSAQQFPDLHSELNLSSLELGDSALYFCASSPRAGGEKLFFGSGTQLSVL.

The chain joins TRBV27 to TRBJ1-5, with D perhaps matching TRBD1 (6 bases). This CDR3 region has 16 residues. Germline CDR1 MNHEY, CDR2 SMNVEV (reference sequence). The V end was cut by 2 bases, the J end by 5 bases, with 16 bases between. The CDR3 DNA reads TGTGCCAGCAGTTTAAACGGGGGGGCAGGGCATCAGCCCCAGCATTTT. It encodes CASSLNGGAGHQPQHF.

The chain joins TRBV28 to TRBJ1-1; no clear D gene. CDR1 is MDHEN and CDR2 is SYDVKM in the germline V gene. This CDR3 contains 12 residues. Trimming shortened V by 5 bases and J by 11 bases, and 15 bases separated the two germline ends. This chain's CDR3 is CASSPIDSRAFF. CDR3 sequence (DNA): TGTGCCAGCAGTCCAATTGATTCGAGGGCTTTCTTT.

This rearrangement joins TRBV28 to TRBJ2-3; 11 nucleotides agree with TRBD2. Germline V lookup: CDR1 MDHEN, CDR2 SYDVKM. There are 15 residues in the CDR3. Trimming removed 6 bases from V and 5 bases from J; junction bases left unmatched: 7. The CDR3 is CASRLTSGVGDTQYF. Written as DNA, the CDR3 is TGTGCCAGCAGACTGACTAGCGGGGTAGGAGATACGCAGTATTTT.

The V call is TRBV9, the J call TRBJ1-2; 10 nucleotides agree with TRBD1. Trimming removed 0 bases from V and 7 bases from J; junction bases left unmatched: 0. This CDR3 spans 13 amino acids. The germline CDR1 and CDR2 sequences are SGDLS and YYNGEE. In DNA form, the CDR3 reads TGTGCCAGCAGCGTAGGACAGGGGGCTGGCTACACCTTC. Its protein product is CASSVGQGAGYTF. Combining the CDR3 with reference TRBV9 and TRBJ1-2 gives the whole variable domain DSGVTQTPKHLITATGQRVTLRCSPRSGDLSVYWYQQSLDQGLQFLIQYYNGEERAKGNILERFSAQQFPDLHSELNLSSLELGDSALYFCASSVGQGAGYTFGSGTRLTVV.

The chain carries TRBV5-6 and TRBJ2-7; TRBD2 matches 11 bases. The CDR3 sequence is 14 residues long. Per the germline V gene, CDR1 is SGHDT and CDR2 is YYEEEE. After removal of 5 bases from V and 2 bases from J, the junction contained 3 bases not matched to a gene. The CDR3 here is CASSSSGRPYEQYF. The CDR3 DNA follows: TGTGCCAGCAGTTCTAGCGGGAGGCCCTACGAGCAGTACTTC.